These 15 T cell receptor beta chains originate from one sample sequenced in a study of T cells after posttransplantation cyclophosphamide. Cyclophosphamide on days +3 and +4 followed busulfan-fludarabine conditioning and a marrow graft. Data came from immunoSEQ multiplex PCR; TCRdb stores just in-frame clones and leaves some out. The sample yields 42,000 or so clones, about 90% seen once. This sample comprised PBMCs, obtained around 60 days after allogeneic stem cell transplant with posttransplant cyclophosphamide. The receptor source for this set is a male patient aged 60-70 years who received an allogeneic stem cell transplant from a related donor and was CMV-positive. Some of the T cells might come from the graft donor.

This chain uses TRBV7-8 with TRBJ2-7; TRBD1 matches at 7 bases. The trim removed 1 base at V and 1 base at J, leaving 7 bases unmatched. Germline V gives CDR1 SGHVS, CDR2 FQNEAQ. The CDR3 has 16 amino acids. The chain's CDR3 is CASSLGTFRGSYEQYF. The CDR3 DNA is TGTGCCAGCAGCTTAGGCACTTTCAGGGGGTCCTACGAGCAGTACTTC.

This chain connects TRBV6-6 to TRBJ2-2; D is undetermined. In germline, CDR1 is MNHNY, CDR2 SVGAGI (reference sequence). Trimming removed 2 bases from V and 5 bases from J, with 12 bases in between. The length of the CDR3 is 15 residues. Here the CDR3 reads CASSYAPGRTGELFF. The CDR3, as DNA: TGTGCCAGCAGTTACGCCCCAGGCCGGACCGGGGAGCTGTTTTTT.

V usage is TRBV30 and J usage is TRBJ1-1; tentative D call: TRBD1 (5 bases). Per the germline V gene, CDR1 is GTSNPN and CDR2 is SVGIG (reference sequence). The CDR3 is 9 residues long. Trimming cost V 8 bases and J 7 bases, with 8 bases left between them. CDR3 loop: CAGGGEAFF. CDR3 DNA: TGTGCCGGCGGGGGTGAAGCTTTCTTT.

This chain links TRBV5-8 with TRBJ1-2; D uncertain. This CDR3 comprises 14 residues. V was trimmed by 4 bases and J by 6 bases, leaving 16 bases between them. Germline V gives CDR1 SGHTS, CDR2 YDEGEE. The CDR3 spells CASSPSSLRNGYTF. The CDR3 DNA is TGTGCCAGCAGCCCGTCCTCTCTCAGAAATGGCTACACCTTC.

The genes are TRBV6-1 and TRBJ1-1; perhaps TRBD1 as D (5 bases). The CDR3 is made up of 13 amino acids. Trimming removed 8 bases at V and 3 bases at J, with 13 bases between. Germline assignment: CDR1 MNHNS and CDR2 SASEGT. CDR3 in amino acids: CASGRGGYTEAFF. As DNA, the CDR3 is TGTGCCAGCGGGCGTGGGGGGTACACTGAAGCTTTCTTT.

This chain links TRBV9 with TRBJ2-6; a possible D gene is TRBD1 (6 bases). V lost 8 bases and J lost 4, with 13 bases in between. The CDR3 covers 14 residues. Germline values: CDR1 SGDLS, CDR2 YYNGEE. Here the CDR3 reads CASTGPGGANVLTF. The CDR3 DNA is TGTGCCAGTACAGGGCCCGGGGGGGCCAACGTCCTGACTTTC.

The CDR3 protein is CASSHRVGLTEAFF. The CDR3 DNA reads as TGTGCCAGTAGTCACAGGGTCGGTCTCACTGAAGCTTTCTTT. The genes are TRBV19 and TRBJ1-1, with a tentative D call TRBD1 (6 bases). CDR3 size: 14 residues. The germline CDR1 and CDR2 sequences are LNHDA and SQIVND (reference sequence). Trimming stripped 5 bases from V and 4 bases from J, with 14 bases between.

This chain joins TRBV4-1 and TRBJ2-1; the D is unclear. This CDR3 is 15 amino acids long. V lost 0 bases to trimming and J lost 2 bases, with 8 bases between them. CDR1 is MGHRA, CDR2 YSYEKL, per germline. This CDR3 is CASSQDLNPYNEQFF. The CDR3 nucleotides read TGCGCCAGCAGCCAAGATCTTAATCCCTACAATGAGCAGTTCTTC.

The V and J genes are TRBV7-7 and TRBJ2-5, with D maybe TRBD2 (6 bases). The CDR3 covers 14 residues. CDR1 is SSHAT and CDR2 is FNYEAQ in the germline V gene (reference sequence). V was clipped by 4 bases and J by 5 bases, with 14 bases between them. The DNA of the CDR3 is TGTGCCAGCAGCTCAACTAGCTTCGGGGAGACCCAGTACTTC. It is translated as CASSSTSFGETQYF. Based on the CDR3 plus reference TRBV7-7 and TRBJ2-5, the full variable domain is GAGVSQSPRYKVTKRGQDVTLRCDPISSHATLYWYQQALGQGPEFLTYFNYEAQPDKSGLPSDRFSAERPEGSISTLTIQRTEQRDSAMYRCASSSTSFGETQYFGPGTRLLVL.

V gene TRBV10-2 combines with J gene TRBJ2-1; TRBD2 matches 14 bases. CDR3 length equals 13 residues. CDR1 WSHSY and CDR2 SAAADI come from the germline V gene. Germline trimming cut 6 bases from V and 13 bases from J; bases unmatched to any gene: 5. The DNA of the CDR3 is TGCGCCAGCAGGGACGGGACTAGCGGGGGCCAGTTCTTC. Translated: CASRDGTSGGQFF.

This rearrangement joins TRBV10-3 to TRBJ1-1, with D tentatively TRBD1 (6 bases). Germline V gene data show CDR1 as ENHRY and CDR2 as SYGVKD. V lost 6 bases to trimming and J lost 4 bases, with 15 bases between them. This CDR3 has 14 amino acids. CDR3 protein: CAIRKDSKGTEAFF. CDR3 in DNA: TGTGCCATCAGGAAGGACAGTAAGGGCACTGAAGCTTTCTTT.

The chain joins TRBV6-1 to TRBJ1-2; no reliable D call. Trimming took 7 bases from V and 3 from J, leaving 12 bases between them. The CDR3 is 13 residues long. The germline V gene encodes CDR1 MNHNS and CDR2 SASEGT. CDR3 bases: TGTGCCAGCAAGTTGACTGAACACTATGGCTACACCTTC. As protein: CASKLTEHYGYTF.

The chain links TRBV7-9 to TRBJ1-1; D is ambiguous. Germline V gives CDR1 SEHNR, CDR2 FQNEAQ (reference sequence). V was shortened by 4 bases and J by 0 bases, with 12 bases between the two germline ends. This CDR3 is built from 15 residues. The CDR3 is CASSSYDKVNTEAFF. The CDR3 DNA reads as TGTGCCAGCAGCTCGTATGACAAGGTGAACACTGAAGCTTTCTTT.

The chain joins TRBV11-2 to TRBJ1-4; D is undetermined. The CDR3 totals 11 residues. From germline, CDR1 is SGHAT and CDR2 FQNNGV. The V gene lost 1 base and the J gene lost 10 bases, with 4 bases spanning the gap. This CDR3 is CASSLALKLFF. CDR3 in DNA: TGTGCCAGCAGCTTAGCTCTAAAACTGTTTTTT.

The DNA of the CDR3 is TGTGCCAGCAGTTACAGGGGAAGCTACGAGCAGTACTTC. The encoded protein is CASSYRGSYEQYF. V gene TRBV27 combines with J gene TRBJ2-7, with 7 positions matching TRBD1. This CDR3 spans 13 amino acids. The ends lost 4 bases at V and 3 bases at J; junction bases unmatched: 3. Germline assignment: CDR1 MNHEY and CDR2 SMNVEV (reference sequence).